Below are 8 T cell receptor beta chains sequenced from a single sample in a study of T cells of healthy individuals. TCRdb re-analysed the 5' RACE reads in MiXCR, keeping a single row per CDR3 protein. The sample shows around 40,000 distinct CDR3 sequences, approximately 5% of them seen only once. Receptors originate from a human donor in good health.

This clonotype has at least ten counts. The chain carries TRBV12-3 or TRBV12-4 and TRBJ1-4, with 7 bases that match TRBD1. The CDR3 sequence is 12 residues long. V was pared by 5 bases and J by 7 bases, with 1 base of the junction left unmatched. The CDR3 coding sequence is TGTGCCAGCAGTCGGGACAGTGAAAAACTGTTTTTT. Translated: CASSRDSEKLFF.

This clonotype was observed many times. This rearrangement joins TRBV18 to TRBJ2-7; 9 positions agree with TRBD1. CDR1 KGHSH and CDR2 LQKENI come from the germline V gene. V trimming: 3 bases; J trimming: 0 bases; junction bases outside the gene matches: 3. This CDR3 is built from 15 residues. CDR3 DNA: TGTGCCAGCTCACCCGACAGGGGGGTCTCCTACGAGCAGTACTTC. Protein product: CASSPDRGVSYEQYF. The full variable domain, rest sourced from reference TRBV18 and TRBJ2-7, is NAGVMQNPRHLVRRRGQEARLRCSPMKGHSHVYWYRQLPEEGLKFMVYLQKENIIDESGMPKERFSAEFPKEGPSILRIQQVVRGDSAAYFCASSPDRGVSYEQYFGPGTRLTVT.

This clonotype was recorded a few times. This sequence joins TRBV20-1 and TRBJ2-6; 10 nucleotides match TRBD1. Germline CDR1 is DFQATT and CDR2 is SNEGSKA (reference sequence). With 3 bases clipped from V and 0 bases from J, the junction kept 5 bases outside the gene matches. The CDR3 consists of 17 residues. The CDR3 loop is CSARRDRGYSGANVLTF. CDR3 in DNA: TGCAGTGCTAGGCGGGACAGGGGCTACTCTGGGGCCAACGTCCTGACTTTC.

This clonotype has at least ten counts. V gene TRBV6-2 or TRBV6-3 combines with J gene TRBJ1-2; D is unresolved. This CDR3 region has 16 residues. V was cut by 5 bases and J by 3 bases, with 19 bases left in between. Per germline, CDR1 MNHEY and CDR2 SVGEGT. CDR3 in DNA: TGTGCCAGCAGTCAACAGAAGCGACGGTTCCACTATGGCTACACCTTC. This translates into CASSQQKRRFHYGYTF.

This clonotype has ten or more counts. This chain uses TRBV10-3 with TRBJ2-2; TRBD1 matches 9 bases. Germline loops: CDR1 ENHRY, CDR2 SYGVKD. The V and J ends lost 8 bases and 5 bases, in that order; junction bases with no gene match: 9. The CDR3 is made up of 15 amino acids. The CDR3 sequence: CAIGSGQGDTGELFF. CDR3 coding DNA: TGTGCCATCGGGTCGGGACAGGGTGATACCGGGGAGCTGTTTTTT.

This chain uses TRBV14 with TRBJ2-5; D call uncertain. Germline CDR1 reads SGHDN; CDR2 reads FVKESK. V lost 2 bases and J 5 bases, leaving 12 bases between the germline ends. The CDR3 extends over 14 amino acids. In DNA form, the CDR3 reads TGTGCCAGCAGCCAATATGGGGAACTCGAGACCCAGTACTTC. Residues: CASSQYGELETQYF.

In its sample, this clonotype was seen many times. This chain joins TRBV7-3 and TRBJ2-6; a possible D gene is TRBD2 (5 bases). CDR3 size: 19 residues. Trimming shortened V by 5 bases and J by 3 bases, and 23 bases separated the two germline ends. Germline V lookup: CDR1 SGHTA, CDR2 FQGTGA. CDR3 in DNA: TGTGCCAGCAGCCCTCTACCCCGGGATTTCCGAGGTGGGGCCAACGTCCTGACTTTC. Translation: CASSPLPRDFRGGANVLTF. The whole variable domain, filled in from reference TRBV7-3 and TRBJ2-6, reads GAGVSQTPSNKVTEKGKYVELRCDPISGHTALYWYRQSLGQGPEFLIYFQGTGAADDSGLPNDRFFAVRPEGSVSTLKIQRTERGDSAVYLCASSPLPRDFRGGANVLTFGAGSRLTVL.

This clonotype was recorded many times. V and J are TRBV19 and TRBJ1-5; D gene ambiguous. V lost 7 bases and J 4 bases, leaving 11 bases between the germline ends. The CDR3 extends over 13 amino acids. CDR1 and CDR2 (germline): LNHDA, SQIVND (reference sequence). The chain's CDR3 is CASIGLENQPQHF. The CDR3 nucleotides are TGTGCCAGTATCGGGCTGGAAAATCAGCCCCAGCATTTT.